A selection of T cell receptor beta chains follows, all from one sample in a study of regulatory T cells in long-lasting Graves disease. TCRdb re-analysed the multiplex PCR reads in MiXCR, keeping a single row per CDR3 protein. The data show roughly 420,000 distinct CDR3 sequences, roughly a sixth seen once. Source: peripheral blood mononuclear cells (PBMCs), taken at new diagnosis, from a patient treated with antithyroid drugs. The receptors stem from a female donor with Graves disease. CDR3s include the opening cysteine and the closing phenylalanine or tryptophan.

V gene | CDR3 protein
TRBV5-4 | CASSLQGGRSYTF
TRBV28 | CASSPFTVAEKLFF
TRBV12-3/TRBV12-4 | CASSATGEGTKNIQYF
TRBV11-2 | CASSLHYAGTGGTNIQYF
TRBV12-3/TRBV12-4 | CASRMVTGELFF
TRBV14 | CASSQGGGWDNEQFF
TRBV24-1 | CATSDFQRGATDTQYF
TRBV7-3 | CASSPGAGAYYNEQFF
TRBV9 | CASSVAGGAHNEQFF
TRBV7-3 | CASSLYPGTATGELFF
TRBV7-2 | CASSLWGSGYEQYF
TRBV30 | CAWSVLGLYGYTF
TRBV20-1 | CSARDRLAPQETQYF
TRBV12-3/TRBV12-4 | CAISGLAGSYNEQFF
TRBV6-1 | CASSEVRESPLHF
TRBV18 | CASSPQALQTSVTGELFF
TRBV15 | CATSRQGAYEQYF
TRBV28 | CASSRRPRGPPPYEQYF
TRBV27 | CASSFHREVSPLHF
TRBV3-1 | CASSQGRIMNTEAFF
TRBV28 | CASSLGQSIQPQHF
TRBV11-2 | CASSLVGRDNSPLHF
TRBV24-1 | CATSDSSVRGIWSYNEQFF
TRBV6-1 | CASSVDRGTSNVKLFF
TRBV6-1 | CASSTRPGTGDPLNGYTF
TRBV30 | CAWSAESYSYEQYF
TRBV6-2/TRBV6-3 | CASSYSIGQGITEAFF
TRBV6-2/TRBV6-3 | CAISLGLNTEAFF
TRBV11-2 | CASSFLSGVRGVEQFF
TRBV7-9 | CASSLIRGGHTDTQYF
TRBV4-1 | CASSPGRLGETQYF
TRBV12-5 | CASGSRGQGQPQHF
TRBV19 | CASSIGGGDSFYEQYF
TRBV4-2 | CASSQGTSIGELFF
TRBV9 | CASSEDTGGTEAFF
TRBV18 | CASSPLPQGLDTQYF